The T cell receptor (beta chain) under discussion was sequenced for a study of T cells in Graves' hyperthyroidism and ophthalmopathy. Study-wide findings and caveats: A 13 V-J model separated ophthalmopathy from stable hyperthyroidism.

This clonotype was seen ten or more times. Its antigen is still unknown. The TCR beta CDR3 regions underwent amplification using RNA transcripts as the source. An initial round of RT-PCR targeting the TCR CDR3 relied on the HTBI primer set. TCRdb called the multiplex PCR reads again in MiXCR, with one record for every CDR3 protein. The sample lists under 450,000 distinct CDR3 sequences, approximately 15% seen once, with approximately 8% in the top ten. V gave up 0 bases and J gave up 4 bases, with 9 bases separating them. The CDR3 length is 14 residues. From germline, CDR1 is LGHDT and CDR2 YNNKEL (reference sequence).

The TCR was taken from a woman aged 18-35 years with Graves' hyperthyroidism. The V and J genes are TRBV3-1 and TRBJ1-2, with no clear D. The sample taken for sequencing was blood. CDR3 in DNA: TGTGCCAGCAGCCAAGACACCCGGAGCTATGGCTACACCTTC. It encodes CASSQDTRSYGYTF.